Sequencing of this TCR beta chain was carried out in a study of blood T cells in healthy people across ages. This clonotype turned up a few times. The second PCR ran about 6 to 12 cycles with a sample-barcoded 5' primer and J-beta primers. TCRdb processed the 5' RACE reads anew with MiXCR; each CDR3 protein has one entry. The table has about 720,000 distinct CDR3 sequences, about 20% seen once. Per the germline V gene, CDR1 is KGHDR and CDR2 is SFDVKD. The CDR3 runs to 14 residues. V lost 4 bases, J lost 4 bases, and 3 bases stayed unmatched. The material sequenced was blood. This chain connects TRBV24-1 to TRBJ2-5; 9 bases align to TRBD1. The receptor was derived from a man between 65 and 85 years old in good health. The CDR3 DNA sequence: TGTGCCACCAGTGAGCCGACAGGGGGAGAGACCCAGTACTTC. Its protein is CATSEPTGGETQYF.